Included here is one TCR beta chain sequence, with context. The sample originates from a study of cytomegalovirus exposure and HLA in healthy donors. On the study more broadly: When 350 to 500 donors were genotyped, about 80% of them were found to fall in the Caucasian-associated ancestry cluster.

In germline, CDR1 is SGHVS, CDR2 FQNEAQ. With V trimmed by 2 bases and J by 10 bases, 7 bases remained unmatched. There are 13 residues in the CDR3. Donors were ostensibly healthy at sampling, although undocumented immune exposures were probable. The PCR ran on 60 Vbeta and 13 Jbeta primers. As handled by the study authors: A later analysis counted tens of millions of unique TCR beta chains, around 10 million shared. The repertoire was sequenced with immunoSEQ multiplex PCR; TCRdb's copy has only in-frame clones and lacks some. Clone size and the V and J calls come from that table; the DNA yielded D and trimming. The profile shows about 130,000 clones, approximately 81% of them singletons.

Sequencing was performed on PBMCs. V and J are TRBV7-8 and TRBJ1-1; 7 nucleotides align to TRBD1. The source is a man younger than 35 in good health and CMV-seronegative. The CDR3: CASSLSGTVLAFF. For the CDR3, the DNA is TGTGCCAGCAGCTTATCTGGGACAGTACTAGCTTTCTTT.